This T cell receptor (beta chain) was recovered during a study of identical twins (dated by TCRdb to the mid-2010s). With respect to the entire study: To test whether fetal clonotypes persist, this study deep-sequenced TCR alpha and beta repertoires from monozygotic twins, from unrelated adults of various ages, and from cord blood. To rule out contamination, the twin experiments were replicated at different times with different library preparation protocols. Here is what the overall study found, with its caveats: Abundant cord blood beta clonotypes had fewer insertions, young adult naive repertoires showed a similar but weaker trend, and memory repertoires showed no such trend. Out-of-frame TCR alpha sequences shared between twins showed an excess of low generation-probability sequences compared with coincidental sharing between unrelated individuals. Because the same donors could not be followed over many years, the conclusions relied on cross-sectional statistical analysis. Invariant T cells such as MAIT and iNKT could partly confound zero-insertion analyses, although diverse VJ usage argued against such confounding for most clonotypes. Excess twin sharing in beta out-of-frame sequences was weaker because fewer shared sequences lowered the signal-to-noise ratio. Out-of-frame TCR alpha sharing in monozygotic twins was systematically underestimated by recombination models, whereas sharing between unrelated individuals was in agreement with the recombination models.

From a lookup of the germline V gene, CDR1 and CDR2 are MDHEN and SYDVKM. V and J lose 7 bases and 2 bases, and a span of 11 bases separates them. From its cysteine to its phenylalanine, the CDR3 spans 13 amino acids. Left in the record is the CDR3 DNA by itself, 39 bases read in frame from the first base. Every donor was a healthy Caucasian. Miltenyi CD45RO+ enrichment and human naive T-cell isolation kits were used to isolate memory (CD45RO+) and naive T cells from PBMC. As regards this clonotype: Its antigen remains undetermined. Base-call qualities are not available, and no considerably larger clone is one nucleotide away.

Receptors were amplified or captured by 5' RACE. Instrument used: Illumina HiSeq 2000. A universal primer binding site was introduced by template switching, and a unique molecular identifier was present in the final cDNA, enabling accurate counting of TCR cDNA molecules. Specific primers in the conserved constant-segment region were used to synthesize first-strand cDNA for the TCR alpha and beta chains. Each cDNA library was double barcoded, with a SMART-Mk sample barcode plus Illumina barcodes, to control for contamination. TruSeq adapter sequences, together with Illumina sample barcodes, were added in two successive PCR steps. TCR alpha and beta cDNA libraries were sequenced on the Illumina HiSeq platform with custom primers. On the study's bioinformatics: MiGEC was used to process raw reads and extract unique molecular identifiers, and MiXCR was used to find CDR3 positions. For each individual, recombination models were inferred using an EM algorithm with the repgenHMM and IGoR tools. The analysis of shared clonotypes was done with the tcR package in R, with sharing normalized by the product of cloneset sizes. Out-of-frame nonproductive sequences were analyzed to study raw recombination free of thymic and clonal selection effects. Clones were called with MiXCR by TCRdb after fastp trimmed the public reads at Q25, and only in-frame beta chains were retained. Under each unique CDR3 protein, matching rows form one entry showing the most common genes and DNA. In this record, the V and J calls reflect TCRdb's handling and not the investigators' own analysis. This sample gives 200,000 to 250,000 distinct CDR3 sequences in total; roughly an eighth of them show up just once. Clones ranked in the top ten supply 8.8% of the sample.

Sequencing was performed on memory (CD45RO+) T cells sorted from blood. Sample cell subset or site, as interpreted from the label and publication: CD45RO+ enriched T cells. The clonotype was recovered from a woman between 18 and 29 years old in good health. The receptor chain draws on TRBV28 and TRBJ1-2, with no D gene named confidently. The DNA sequence reads TGTGCCAGCAAGTTAGGGCAGAACTATGGCTACACCTTC. This codes for CASKLGQNYGYTF.